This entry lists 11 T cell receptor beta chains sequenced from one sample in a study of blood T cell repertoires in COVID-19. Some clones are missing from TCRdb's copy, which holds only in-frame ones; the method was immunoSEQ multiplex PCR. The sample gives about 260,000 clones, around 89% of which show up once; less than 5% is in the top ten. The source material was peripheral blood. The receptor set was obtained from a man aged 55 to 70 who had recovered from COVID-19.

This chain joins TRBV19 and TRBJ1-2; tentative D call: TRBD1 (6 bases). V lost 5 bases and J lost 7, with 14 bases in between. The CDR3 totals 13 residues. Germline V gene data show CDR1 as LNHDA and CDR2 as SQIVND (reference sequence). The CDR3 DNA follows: TGTGCCAGTAGTCAAGACAGGAAAGGTGGCTACACCTTC. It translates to CASSQDRKGGYTF.

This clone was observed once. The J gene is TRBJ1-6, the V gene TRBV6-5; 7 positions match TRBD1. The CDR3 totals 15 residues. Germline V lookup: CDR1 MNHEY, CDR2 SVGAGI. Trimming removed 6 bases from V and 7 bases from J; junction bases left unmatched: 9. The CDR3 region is CASRAQGRWNSPLHF. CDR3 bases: TGTGCCAGCAGGGCACAGGGGCGTTGGAATTCACCCCTCCACTTT.

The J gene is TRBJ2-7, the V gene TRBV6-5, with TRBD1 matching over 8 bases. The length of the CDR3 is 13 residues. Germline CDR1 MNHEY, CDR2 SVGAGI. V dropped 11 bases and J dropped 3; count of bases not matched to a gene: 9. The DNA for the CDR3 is TGTGCCTCCAGGGGGCCTTCCTTCTACGAGCAGTACTTC. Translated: CASRGPSFYEQYF.

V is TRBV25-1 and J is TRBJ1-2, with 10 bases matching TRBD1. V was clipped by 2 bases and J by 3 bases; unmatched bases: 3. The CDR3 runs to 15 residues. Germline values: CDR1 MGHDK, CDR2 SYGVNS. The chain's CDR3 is CASSEIGTGDYGYTF. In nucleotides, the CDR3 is TGTGCCAGCAGTGAAATTGGGACAGGGGACTATGGCTACACCTTC.

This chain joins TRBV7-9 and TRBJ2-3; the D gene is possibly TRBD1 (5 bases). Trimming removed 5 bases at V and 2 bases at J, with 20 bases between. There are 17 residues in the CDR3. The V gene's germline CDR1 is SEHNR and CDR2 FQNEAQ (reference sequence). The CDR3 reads CASSPQGTYSFTDTQYF. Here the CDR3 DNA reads TGTGCCAGCAGCCCCCAGGGAACCTACAGCTTCACAGATACGCAGTATTTT. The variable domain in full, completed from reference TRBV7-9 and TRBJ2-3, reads DTGVSQNPRHKITKRGQNVTFRCDPISEHNRLYWYRQTLGQGPEFLTYFQNEAQLEKSRLLSDRFSAERPKGSFSTLEIQRTEQGDSAMYLCASSPQGTYSFTDTQYFGPGTRLTVL.

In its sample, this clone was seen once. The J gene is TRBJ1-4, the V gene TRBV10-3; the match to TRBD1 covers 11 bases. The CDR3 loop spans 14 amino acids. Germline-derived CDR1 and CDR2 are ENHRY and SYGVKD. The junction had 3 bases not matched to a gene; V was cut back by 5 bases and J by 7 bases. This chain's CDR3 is CAISTGTGGEKLFF. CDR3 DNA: TGTGCCATCAGTACCGGGACAGGGGGTGAAAAACTGTTTTTT.

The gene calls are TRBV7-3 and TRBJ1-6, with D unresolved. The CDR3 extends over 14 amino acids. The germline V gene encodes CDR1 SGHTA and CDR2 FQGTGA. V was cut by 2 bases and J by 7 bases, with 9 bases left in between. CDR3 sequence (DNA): TGTGCCAGCAGCTTATACTCCGGGAATTCACCCCTCCACTTT. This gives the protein CASSLYSGNSPLHF.

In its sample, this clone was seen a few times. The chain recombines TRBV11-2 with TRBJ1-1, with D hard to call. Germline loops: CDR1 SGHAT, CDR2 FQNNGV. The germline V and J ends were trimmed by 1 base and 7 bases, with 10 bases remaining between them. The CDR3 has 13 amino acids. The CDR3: CASSLGEYSEAFF. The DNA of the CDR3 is TGTGCCAGCAGCTTAGGGGAGTACAGTGAAGCTTTCTTT.

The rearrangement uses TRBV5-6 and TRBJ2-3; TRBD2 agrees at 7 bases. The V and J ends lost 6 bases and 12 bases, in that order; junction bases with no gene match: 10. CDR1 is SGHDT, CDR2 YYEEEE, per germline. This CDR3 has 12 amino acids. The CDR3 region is CASTLKGTIQYF. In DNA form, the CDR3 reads TGTGCCAGCACCTTAAAAGGGACTATACAGTATTTT.

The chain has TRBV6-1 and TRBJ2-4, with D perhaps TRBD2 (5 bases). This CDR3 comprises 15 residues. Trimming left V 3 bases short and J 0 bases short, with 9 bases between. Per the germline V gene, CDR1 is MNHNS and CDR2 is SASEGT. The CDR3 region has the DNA TGTGCCAGCAGTGAGGCAGGACTAGCCAAAAACATTCAGTACTTC. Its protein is CASSEAGLAKNIQYF.

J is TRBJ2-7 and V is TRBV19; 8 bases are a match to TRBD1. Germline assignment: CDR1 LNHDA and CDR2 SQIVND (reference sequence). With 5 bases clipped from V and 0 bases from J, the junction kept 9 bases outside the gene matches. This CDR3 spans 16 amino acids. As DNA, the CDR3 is TGTGCCAGTAGTCCTGGAGCAGGGACAGGCTCCTACGAGCAGTACTTC. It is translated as CASSPGAGTGSYEQYF. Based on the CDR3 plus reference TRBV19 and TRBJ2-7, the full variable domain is DGGITQSPKYLFRKEGQNVTLSCEQNLNHDAMYWYRQDPGQGLRLIYYSQIVNDFQKGDIAEGYSVSREKKESFPLTVTSAQKNPTAFYLCASSPGAGTGSYEQYFGPGTRLTVT.